One and the same sample provided the 24 T cell receptor beta chains below, sequenced in a study of neurological immune-mediated disorders (dated by TCRdb to about 2019). Library preparation was by 5' RACE. The reads were generated on an Illumina HiSeq 2500. TCRdb's own reprocessing of the public reads used fastp at Q25 and MiXCR and kept productive beta chains. Each CDR3 protein appears once, grouped with its most common genes and DNA. For this sample the table gives fewer than 90,000 distinct CDR3 sequences, of which 5.2% were detected only once. Jointly, the top ten make up around 6.8% of the sample. The sample comprised PBMCs. All receptors derive from a man between 18 and 29 years old with multiple sclerosis.

This chain joins TRBV7-6 and TRBJ2-1; the D gene is possibly TRBD2 (6 bases). The V gene's germline CDR1 is SGHVS and CDR2 FNYEAQ. This CDR3 region has 14 residues. Between the trimmed V and J ends, which lost 1 base and 6 bases, there was a span of 10 bases. The CDR3 DNA is TGTGCCAGCAGCTTAGTGGAGGGCCCCAATGAGCAGTTCTTC. This codes for CASSLVEGPNEQFF.

On this clonotype itself: The final CDR3 position lacks the conserved phenylalanine or tryptophan, pointing to a likely read error. The CDR3 region is CATSDLFGYTN. DNA of the CDR3: TGTGCCACCAGTGATCTTTTTGGCTACACCAAC. The V gene is TRBV24-1, the J gene TRBJ1-2, with unresolved D. The CDR3 extends over 11 amino acids. Germline V gives CDR1 KGHDR, CDR2 SFDVKD. Trimming left V 3 bases short and J 7 bases short, with 5 bases between.

This clonotype occurred many times. The V gene is TRBV5-5, the J gene TRBJ2-2; D remains ambiguous. V shed 2 bases and J shed 3 bases, with 8 bases lying between them. Per germline, CDR1 SGHKS and CDR2 YYEKEE (reference sequence). The CDR3 runs 14 residues. In nucleotides, the CDR3 is TGTGCCAGCAGCTTATTGCGGTACACCGGGGAGCTGTTTTTT. Translating gives CASSLLRYTGELFF.

Many counts were recorded for this clonotype. The rearrangement joins TRBV2 to TRBJ2-3, with D possibly TRBD2 on 7 matching bases. The CDR3 is 15 amino acids. Trimming removed 2 bases at V and 3 bases at J, with 12 bases between. The germline V gene encodes CDR1 SNHLY and CDR2 FYNNEI. The CDR3 reads CASSETGGRTDTQYF. CDR3 coding DNA: TGTGCCAGCAGTGAAACCGGGGGGCGAACAGATACGCAGTATTTT.

This clonotype has at least ten counts. The J gene is TRBJ2-1, the V gene TRBV29-1; D perhaps matches TRBD1 (6 bases). Trimming shortened V by 1 base and J by 6 bases, and 13 bases separated the two germline ends. Germline CDR1 is SQVTM and CDR2 is ANQGSEA. The CDR3 has 14 residues. Written as DNA, the CDR3 is TGCAGCGTTGAAGGGACAGATAGTAGCAATGAGCAGTTCTTC. It codes for CSVEGTDSSNEQFF.

This clonotype has at least ten counts. The chain is built from TRBV20-1 and TRBJ2-5, with D possibly being TRBD2 (6 bases). From germline, CDR1 is DFQATT and CDR2 SNEGSKA (reference sequence). V was pared by 2 bases and J by 1 base, with 8 bases between. There are 13 residues in the CDR3. CDR3 DNA sequence: TGCAGTGCTAGACTAGCGCGCCAAGAGACCCAGTACTTC. Encoded protein: CSARLARQETQYF.

With regard to this clonotype: It may be a read error: a sequence one base away is much more abundant. V usage is TRBV20-1 and J usage is TRBJ1-1, with D tentatively TRBD1 (6 bases). Germline V gene lookup returns CDR1 DFQATT and CDR2 SNEGSKA (reference sequence). Deletions cut 3 bases from V and 8 bases from J, with 19 bases between. The CDR3 is 14 amino acids. CDR3 nucleotide sequence: TGCAGTGCTAGGCTGGACAGAGGACTTTCGGAAGCTTTCTTT. Amino acid sequence: CSARLDRGLSEAFF.

The sample holds many counts of this clonotype. This chain links TRBV9 with TRBJ2-4; 7 bases line up with TRBD1. V shed 5 bases, J shed 8 bases, and the junction held 10 bases outside the gene matches. The CDR3 consists of 14 residues. Germline CDR1 reads SGDLS; CDR2 reads YYNGEE. CDR3 residues: CASSEDPGTDIQYF. CDR3 nucleotide sequence: TGTGCCAGCAGTGAGGACCCAGGGACAGACATTCAGTACTTC. The entire variable domain, with the rest obtained from reference TRBV9 and TRBJ2-4, is as follows: DSGVTQTPKHLITATGQRVTLRCSPRSGDLSVYWYQQSLDQGLQFLIQYYNGEERAKGNILERFSAQQFPDLHSELNLSSLELGDSALYFCASSEDPGTDIQYFGAGTRLSVL.

Ten or more counts support this clonotype. This rearrangement joins TRBV7-9 to TRBJ2-3; D ambiguous. The germline V gene encodes CDR1 SEHNR and CDR2 FQNEAQ (reference sequence). Trimming cost V 5 bases and J 3 bases, with 0 bases left between them. The CDR3 extends over 10 amino acids. DNA for the CDR3: TGTGCCAGCAGCACAGATACGCAGTATTTT. Amino acids: CASSTDTQYF.

This clonotype appeared many times. The chain uses TRBV7-3 and TRBJ1-3; TRBD1 might be the D (6 bases). Germline V gives CDR1 SGHTA, CDR2 FQGTGA. The CDR3 runs 13 residues. V gave up 3 bases and J gave up 9 bases, with 12 bases separating them. This CDR3 reads CASSLSKGGTIYF. Here the CDR3 DNA reads TGTGCCAGCAGCTTGTCCAAAGGGGGCACCATATATTTT.

This clonotype has at least ten counts. The rearrangement uses TRBV6-5 and TRBJ2-3, with unresolved D. The CDR3 contains 13 residues. Trimming removed 0 bases from V and 8 bases from J, with 9 bases in between. Germline V gene sequence: CDR1 MNHEY, CDR2 SVGAGI. The CDR3 DNA reads as TGTGCCAGCAGTTACTCAGGCCCAGCTACGCAGTATTTT. This sequence encodes CASSYSGPATQYF.

Many counts were recorded for this clonotype. This chain joins TRBV20-1 and TRBJ1-1, with D perhaps matching TRBD1 (6 bases). This CDR3 has 9 amino acids. The V gene's germline CDR1 is DFQATT and CDR2 SNEGSKA (reference sequence). With 6 bases removed from V and 8 bases from J, the gap between germline ends came to 7 bases. The CDR3 sequence is CSADREAFF. The CDR3 DNA reads TGCAGTGCGGACAGAGAAGCTTTCTTT.

The chain links TRBV7-2 to TRBJ1-1; no definite D call. This CDR3 region has 13 residues. Trimming removed 7 bases at V and 1 base at J, with 10 bases between. Per germline, CDR1 SGHTA and CDR2 FQGNSA. CDR3 bases: TGTGCCAGCAACTGGAAGACGAACACTGAAGCTTTCTTT. Its protein product is CASNWKTNTEAFF.

This clonotype was picked up many times. The chain links TRBV9 to TRBJ2-5; D is unclear. The CDR3 is 14 amino acids. Trimming removed 0 bases at V and 1 base at J, with 7 bases between. Germline assignment: CDR1 SGDLS and CDR2 YYNGEE. CDR3 coding DNA: TGTGCCAGCAGCGTAGGCCAGCGCCAAGAGACCCAGTACTTC. Encoded protein: CASSVGQRQETQYF.

The chain combines TRBV20-1 with TRBJ1-1; the D gene is possibly TRBD1 (6 bases). CDR3 length: 14 amino acids. Germline lookup yields CDR1 DFQATT and CDR2 SNEGSKA (reference sequence). The V gene lost 5 bases and the J gene lost 4 bases, with 17 bases spanning the gap. The CDR3 sequence: CSALNTGLGTEAFF. CDR3 DNA sequence: TGCAGTGCTCTTAACACAGGGCTGGGCACTGAAGCTTTCTTT.

This clonotype was picked up many times. The chain links TRBV7-6 to TRBJ1-2; no definite D call. The V and J ends lost 1 base and 3 bases respectively, with 9 bases between them. CDR3 length: 14 residues. Germline CDR1 reads SGHVS; CDR2 reads FNYEAQ. The CDR3 DNA follows: TGTGCCAGCAGCTTAGGTGTACGGGACTATGGCTACACCTTC. It codes for CASSLGVRDYGYTF.

This clonotype was observed many times. For the CDR3, the DNA is TGCAGTGCTAGACGGGACAGAAGGAGCTCCTACGAGCAGTACTTC. Translation: CSARRDRRSSYEQYF. J is TRBJ2-7 and V is TRBV20-1; 7 nucleotides match TRBD1. Germline V gene data show CDR1 as DFQATT and CDR2 as SNEGSKA (reference sequence). The J segment lost 0 bases and the V segment lost 2 bases, leaving 7 bases of the junction unmatched. The CDR3 covers 15 residues.

In this sample, this clonotype turned up many times. The chain combines TRBV20-1 with TRBJ2-1; D is unresolved. Per germline, CDR1 DFQATT and CDR2 SNEGSKA (reference sequence). This CDR3 contains 12 residues. V lost 5 bases and J lost 5, with 10 bases in between. CDR3 sequence reads: CSARGTHNEQFF. The CDR3 DNA sequence: TGCAGTGCTCGAGGAACCCACAATGAGCAGTTCTTC.

This clonotype was picked up many times. The chain uses TRBV11-2 and TRBJ2-1; D gene unclear. Germline loops: CDR1 SGHAT, CDR2 FQNNGV. The CDR3 extends over 16 amino acids. Trimming took 2 bases from V and 0 from J, leaving 11 bases between them. The CDR3 loop reads CASSLRGRSSYNEQFF. CDR3 in DNA: TGTGCCAGCAGCTTAAGAGGCCGGAGCTCCTACAATGAGCAGTTCTTC.

The sample holds many counts of this clonotype. The V call is TRBV12-3 or TRBV12-4, the J call TRBJ2-7; 11 nucleotides align to TRBD2. V gave up 3 bases and J gave up 7 bases; unmatched junction bases: 8. CDR3 length: 15 amino acids. CDR3 in DNA: TGTGCCAGCAGTTTGGGGGGCGGGACTAGCGGAGAGCAGTACTTC. Protein sequence: CASSLGGGTSGEQYF.

This clonotype was counted between two and nine times. The J gene is TRBJ2-7, the V gene TRBV12-3 or TRBV12-4, with 8 bases identical to TRBD1. This CDR3 is built from 15 residues. V lost 3 bases and J lost 7; bases outside the gene matches: 11. The CDR3 loop is CASSLSLSGGFEQYF. The CDR3 DNA reads TGTGCCAGCAGTTTGAGCCTGTCAGGGGGCTTTGAGCAGTACTTC.

This clonotype was found many times. This chain connects TRBV20-1 to TRBJ2-4; the D gene is possibly TRBD2 (5 bases). Trimming shortened V by 0 bases and J by 1 base, and 10 bases separated the two germline ends. Germline values: CDR1 DFQATT, CDR2 SNEGSKA (reference sequence). This CDR3 is 15 amino acids long. CDR3 in amino acids: CSARDPRGAKNIQYF. The CDR3 DNA follows: TGCAGTGCTAGAGATCCCCGCGGGGCCAAAAACATTCAGTACTTC.

For this clonotype: An end of the junction does not agree with germline; a read error may underlie this. The gene calls are TRBV5-1 and TRBJ1-5, with D unresolved. Germline values: CDR1 SGHRS, CDR2 YFSETQ. CDR3 length equals 10 residues. The CDR3 nucleotides are TGCGCCAGAAGCTTGGAGGTCCAGCATTTT. Residues: CARSLEVQHF.

This clonotype was detected ten times or more. The DNA for the CDR3 is TGTGCCAGCAGCTTAGCAGGCAGGGTCCCGGTCACCGGGGAGCTGTTTTTT. The encoded protein is CASSLAGRVPVTGELFF. The V call is TRBV7-2, the J call TRBJ2-2, with D tentatively TRBD1 (5 bases). V lost 0 bases and J 4 bases, leaving 15 bases between the germline ends. CDR3 length equals 17 residues. Germline V CDR1 and CDR2: SGHTA, FQGNSA.